These 27 T cell receptor beta chains came from one sample sequenced in a study of blood T cell repertoires in COVID-19 (dated by TCRdb to 2018 to 2020). The library was prepared using the immunoSEQ multiplex PCR assay. Drawn from immuneACCESS, this table holds only the in-frame rearrangements with V and J called that TCRdb kept. Clones are partly lost; checked studies trace under half to an unresolved V gene and leave the rest unexplained. For this sample there are a few hundred thousand clones; about 90% appear just once. The ten most abundant clones make up around 2.6% of the sample. Sequencing was carried out using peripheral blood. Receptors were obtained from a person aged 18 to 35 with COVID-19, enrolled during active disease.

V and J are TRBV6-5 and TRBJ2-7; tentatively, D is TRBD1 (7 bases). The CDR3 is 14 amino acids. The ends were cut back, 6 bases at V and 3 bases at J, with 15 bases in the middle. The germline V gene has CDR1 MNHEY and CDR2 SVGAGI. CDR3 in DNA: TGTGCCAGCAGGTACAGGGGAGGAGTCTACGAGCAGTACTTC. It is translated as CASRYRGGVYEQYF.

This clone was picked up one time. The V gene is TRBV7-6, the J gene TRBJ2-3, with D maybe TRBD2 (6 bases). V was shortened by 1 base and J by 3 bases, with 11 bases between the two germline ends. Germline loops: CDR1 SGHVS, CDR2 FNYEAQ. CDR3 length: 15 residues. The CDR3 loop reads CASSLVGSGTDTQYF. CDR3 nucleotides: TGTGCCAGCAGCTTAGTGGGTAGCGGTACAGATACGCAGTATTTT.

The chain has TRBV27 and TRBJ2-3; 7 bases agree with TRBD1. The ends lost 7 bases at V and 2 bases at J; junction bases unmatched: 6. Germline loops: CDR1 MNHEY, CDR2 SMNVEV (reference sequence). CDR3 length: 14 residues. CDR3 in amino acids: CASIGTDPTDTQYF. CDR3 bases: TGTGCCAGCATCGGGACAGACCCCACAGATACGCAGTATTTT.

This chain joins TRBV3-1 (or the pseudogene TRBV3-2) and TRBJ1-2; D is possibly TRBD1 (5 bases). The CDR3 length is 14 residues. V was pared by 0 bases and J by 5 bases, with 10 bases between. CDR1 and CDR2 (germline): LGHDT, YNNKEL (reference sequence). This CDR3 is CASSQDGAAYGYTF. In DNA form, the CDR3 reads TGTGCCAGCAGCCAAGATGGGGCAGCGTATGGCTACACCTTC.

The chain couples TRBV5-6 to TRBJ2-3; TRBD2 aligns across 10 bases. V shed 0 bases, J shed 0 bases, and the junction held 10 bases outside the gene matches. The CDR3 is made up of 19 amino acids. The V gene's germline CDR1 is SGHDT and CDR2 YYEEEE. The CDR3 bases are TGTGCCAGCAGCTTGGTTCGGGTAGCGGGGGGATTTAGCACAGATACGCAGTATTTT. This translates into CASSLVRVAGGFSTDTQYF.

V gene TRBV18 combines with J gene TRBJ1-2, with 8 bases that match TRBD1. The CDR3 is 16 amino acids. After removal of 1 base from V and 5 bases from J, the junction contained 9 bases not matched to a gene. Germline V lookup: CDR1 KGHSH, CDR2 LQKENI. The CDR3 region is CASSPRLRTGQYGYTF. In nucleotides, the CDR3 is TGTGCCAGCTCACCACGACTCCGGACAGGGCAGTATGGCTACACCTTC.

The genes are TRBV15 and TRBJ1-4; perhaps TRBD1 as D (6 bases). V was cut by 7 bases and J by 8 bases, with 17 bases left in between. The CDR3 has 14 residues. Per the germline V gene, CDR1 is LNHNV and CDR2 is YYDKDF (reference sequence). The CDR3 loop is CATNRRTVEEKLFF. The CDR3 DNA follows: TGTGCCACCAACCGGAGGACAGTAGAGGAAAAACTGTTTTTT.

The V call is TRBV7-3, the J call TRBJ2-3; D not resolved. Trimming took 2 bases from V and 4 from J, leaving 10 bases between them. This CDR3 has 14 amino acids. Per germline, CDR1 SGHTA and CDR2 FQGTGA. CDR3 sequence reads: CASSLGPTPDTQYF. The CDR3 DNA sequence: TGTGCCAGCAGCTTAGGTCCTACTCCAGATACGCAGTATTTT. The variable domain in full, with the rest retrieved from reference TRBV7-3 and TRBJ2-3, is GAGVSQTPSNKVTEKGKYVELRCDPISGHTALYWYRQSLGQGPEFLIYFQGTGAADDSGLPNDRFFAVRPEGSVSTLKIQRTERGDSAVYLCASSLGPTPDTQYFGPGTRLTVL.

The J gene is TRBJ2-7, the V gene TRBV4-1, with D unclear. The CDR3 extends over 14 amino acids. Germline-derived CDR1 and CDR2 are MGHRA and YSYEKL. V was trimmed by 4 bases and J by 3 bases, leaving 13 bases between them. CDR3 sequence reads: CASSPSLSGYEQYF. The CDR3 bases are TGCGCCAGCAGCCCCTCCTTGTCCGGCTACGAGCAGTACTTC.

For the CDR3, the DNA is TGTGCCAGCAGCTCCTCTAGGGCAGGGGAGACCCAGTACTTC. This codes for CASSSSRAGETQYF. V gene TRBV25-1 combines with J gene TRBJ2-5; weak D call: TRBD1 (5 bases). The CDR3 is made up of 14 amino acids. The germline V and J ends were trimmed by 6 bases and 5 bases, with 16 bases remaining between them. The germline V gene encodes CDR1 MGHDK and CDR2 SYGVNS.

The genes are TRBV9 and TRBJ2-7, with TRBD2 matching 8 bases. Germline CDR1 SGDLS, CDR2 YYNGEE. The CDR3 loop spans 13 amino acids. Trimming removed 5 bases from V and 5 bases from J; junction bases left unmatched: 6. The CDR3 spells CASSPGLVDEQYF. Here the CDR3 DNA reads TGTGCCAGCAGTCCGGGACTAGTTGACGAGCAGTACTTC.

This clone is a singleton in its sample. The chain uses TRBV7-2 and TRBJ1-6; D remains unclear. The CDR3 spans 15 residues. V was pared by 1 base and J by 7 bases, with 11 bases between. From germline, CDR1 is SGHTA and CDR2 FQGNSA. CDR3 nucleotides: TGTGCCAGCAGCTTAGTACCAGAGGGCAATTCACCCCTCCACTTT. Amino acid sequence: CASSLVPEGNSPLHF.

The chain employs TRBV11-3 and TRBJ2-1; D gene unclear. The germline gives CDR1 SGHNT, CDR2 YENEEA. V shed 1 base and J shed 10 bases, with 11 bases lying between them. The CDR3 is 13 residues long. In DNA form, the CDR3 reads TGTGCCAGCAGCTTAGTGGGCGTAGGAGAGCAGTTCTTC. It specifies CASSLVGVGEQFF.

This chain joins TRBV19 and TRBJ2-1; weak D call: TRBD2 (6 bases). There are 15 residues in the CDR3. V was cut by 4 bases and J by 4 bases, with 14 bases left in between. Germline values: CDR1 LNHDA, CDR2 SQIVND (reference sequence). The CDR3 is CASSNGGRAYNEQFF. The CDR3 DNA reads TGTGCCAGTAGTAACGGGGGAAGGGCTTACAATGAGCAGTTCTTC.

The chain couples TRBV7-2 to TRBJ1-2; D gene uncertain. Germline V gene sequence: CDR1 SGHTA, CDR2 FQGNSA. V was cut by 5 bases and J by 7 bases, with 17 bases left in between. CDR3 length: 14 residues. The CDR3 reads CASSPASGLRGYTF. The CDR3 coding sequence is TGTGCCAGCAGCCCCGCGTCGGGATTACGTGGCTACACCTTC.

The V and J genes are TRBV7-9 and TRBJ2-1, with D possibly matching TRBD2 (5 bases). The CDR3 contains 14 residues. The V gene's germline CDR1 is SEHNR and CDR2 FQNEAQ (reference sequence). The V gene lost 5 bases and the J gene lost 8 bases, with 16 bases spanning the gap. Written as DNA, the CDR3 is TGTGCCAGCAGCCTCCAGGATGCCGGGGATGAGCAGTTCTTC. This sequence encodes CASSLQDAGDEQFF.

V is TRBV18 and J is TRBJ2-3; D remains unclear. V was pared by 2 bases and J by 4 bases, with 7 bases between. Germline lookup yields CDR1 KGHSH and CDR2 LQKENI. CDR3 length equals 13 residues. The CDR3 here is CASSPYQADTQYF. Here the CDR3 DNA reads TGTGCCAGCTCACCATATCAGGCAGATACGCAGTATTTT.

J is TRBJ1-6 and V is TRBV5-4; 7 bases fit TRBD1. This CDR3 has 14 residues. Losses at the gene ends were 0 bases for V and 7 bases for J; bases not matched to a gene: 1. The germline V gene has CDR1 SGHNT and CDR2 YYREEE (reference sequence). The CDR3 DNA follows: TGTGCCAGCAGCTTGGAGACAGGGAATTCACCCCTCCACTTT. This encodes CASSLETGNSPLHF.

This chain uses TRBV29-1 with TRBJ2-1; the match to TRBD1 covers 7 bases. The V gene end was trimmed by 0 bases and the J gene end by 10 bases; junction bases not matched to a gene: 9. The length of the CDR3 is 14 residues. The germline V gene encodes CDR1 SQVTM and CDR2 ANQGSEA. CDR3 sequence reads: CSVEDPTDRVEQFF. The CDR3 nucleotides read TGCAGCGTTGAAGACCCGACTGACAGGGTGGAGCAGTTCTTC.

This chain connects TRBV6-2 or TRBV6-3 to TRBJ2-1; 12 bases are shared with TRBD1. This CDR3 has 23 amino acids. The trim removed 7 bases at V and 4 bases at J, leaving 29 bases unmatched. From germline, CDR1 is MNHEY and CDR2 SVGEGT. CDR3 protein: CASTPSGTGGPGLLRFSYNEQFF. The CDR3 nucleotides are TGTGCCAGCACCCCTTCCGGGACAGGGGGCCCGGGACTCCTTCGCTTTTCTTACAATGAGCAGTTCTTC.

Notes on this clone: Germline is not matched at one junction end, which may reflect a read error. The chain uses TRBV7-9 and TRBJ2-7, with 8 bases aligning to TRBD2. The germline V gene encodes CDR1 SEHNR and CDR2 FQNEAQ (reference sequence). The CDR3 sequence is 16 residues long. CDR3 sequence reads: CASSLGPGLGTYEQYF. DNA of the CDR3: TGTGCCAGCAGTTTAGGACCGGGACTAGGTACCTACGAGCAGTACTTC.

The sample holds one count of this clone. The chain joins TRBV7-2 to TRBJ2-1, with 10 bases aligning to TRBD2. J was trimmed by 9 bases and V by 1 base; bases with no gene match: 6. The germline V gene has CDR1 SGHTA and CDR2 FQGNSA. The CDR3 spans 15 residues. The CDR3 region is CASSLVTSGKVEQFF. The CDR3 bases are TGTGCCAGCAGCTTAGTTACTAGCGGGAAAGTTGAGCAGTTCTTC.

This clone was detected a few times. This chain connects TRBV6-6 to TRBJ2-4, with D perhaps TRBD2 (5 bases). This CDR3 comprises 16 residues. Trimming pared 2 bases from V and 7 bases from J, leaving 18 bases between. Germline V lookup: CDR1 MNHNY, CDR2 SVGAGI (reference sequence). The CDR3 nucleotides are TGTGCCAGCAGTTACCAGGTAATGGGGAGCCTGAACATTCAGTACTTC. As protein: CASSYQVMGSLNIQYF.

This chain connects TRBV6-6 to TRBJ2-7; D not certain. The CDR3 length is 14 residues. V was shortened by 8 bases and J by 4 bases, with 18 bases between the two germline ends. Germline lookup yields CDR1 MNHNY and CDR2 SVGAGI (reference sequence). The CDR3 here is CASGPTGLSYEQYF. The CDR3 nucleotides read TGTGCCAGCGGCCCGACTGGCCTTTCTTACGAGCAGTACTTC.

V is TRBV24-1 and J is TRBJ2-7, with 10 bases matching TRBD2. This CDR3 region has 16 residues. Losses at the gene ends were 5 bases for V and 3 bases for J; bases not matched to a gene: 9. Germline V gene sequence: CDR1 KGHDR, CDR2 SFDVKD. CDR3 in DNA: TGTGCCACCAGTGTCGCTAGCGGGAGAGGGGACTACGAGCAGTACTTC. This encodes CATSVASGRGDYEQYF.

This rearrangement joins TRBV7-2 to TRBJ2-3; no definite D call. CDR3 length equals 13 residues. Trimming left V 4 bases short and J 5 bases short, with 10 bases between. The germline V gene has CDR1 SGHTA and CDR2 FQGNSA. The CDR3: CASSSRFGDTQYF. The CDR3 DNA is TGTGCCAGCAGCTCCCGCTTCGGAGATACGCAGTATTTT.

V usage is TRBV4-1 and J usage is TRBJ2-1; D not certain. V lost 1 base to trimming and J lost 6 bases, with 7 bases between them. The germline V gene encodes CDR1 MGHRA and CDR2 YSYEKL. The CDR3 has 13 residues. DNA of the CDR3: TGCGCCAGCAGCCAAGTTCACACCAATGAGCAGTTCTTC. Protein sequence: CASSQVHTNEQFF.